The 18 T cell receptor beta chains below all came from one sample that was sequenced in a study of tumor-infiltrating lymphocytes in primary liver carcinoma. cDNA specific to TCR beta was made from 450 to 500 ng of total RNA, with a constant-region primer employed for priming. Three nested multiplex PCR rounds, a slightly modified ARM-PCR, produced the libraries for TCR beta. TRBV1-TRBV30 forward primers paired with a C-beta reverse primer were used in the first two PCR rounds, which ran about 11 cycles each. TCRdb used MiXCR to reprocess the multiplex PCR reads, holding one entry per CDR3 protein. The profile covers 300,000 to 400,000 distinct CDR3 sequences, with roughly 60% appearing a single time and about 9.4% taken by the ten largest. Extraction also yielded germline DNA, while blood RNA was obtained from unsorted whole blood. Sequencing was done on a sample of peripheral blood. These receptors all stem from a man in his forties with primary liver carcinoma and hepatitis B virus infection.

This sequence joins TRBV5-6 and TRBJ2-2; 10 positions match TRBD2. The CDR3 totals 17 residues. CDR1 SGHDT and CDR2 YYEEEE come from the germline V gene. V was pared by 3 bases and J by 5 bases, with 10 bases of the junction left unmatched. CDR3 DNA: TGTGCCAGCAGCTCGTATACTAGCGGGACAAGTACCGGGGAGCTGTTTTTT. The encoded protein is CASSSYTSGTSTGELFF.

The chain is built from TRBV4-1 and TRBJ2-5; unclear D gene. The V end was cut by 0 bases, the J end by 4 bases, with 6 bases between. The V gene's germline CDR1 is MGHRA and CDR2 YSYEKL. This CDR3 comprises 13 residues. The CDR3 protein is CASSQEQRETQYF. CDR3 sequence (DNA): TGCGCCAGCAGCCAAGAACAGAGAGAGACCCAGTACTTC.

The genes are TRBV11-2 and TRBJ2-1; 9 bases are shared with TRBD2. J was trimmed by 11 bases and V by 5 bases; bases with no gene match: 16. Germline assignment: CDR1 SGHAT and CDR2 FQNNGV. The CDR3 is 16 amino acids. DNA of the CDR3: TGTGCCAGCAGCGTTTTAGCGGGAGCACTGGCCGATAAGCAGTTCTTC. This codes for CASSVLAGALADKQFF.

As for this clonotype: A junction end diverges from the germline sequence, so it may reflect a read error. V is TRBV4-2 and J is TRBJ1-1; D not certain. The V gene's germline CDR1 is LGHNA and CDR2 YNFKEQ. The length of the CDR3 is 15 residues. This chain's CDR3 is CASNQDLTGSTEAFF. DNA for the CDR3: TGTGCCAGCAACCAAGATTTAACGGGTAGCACTGAAGCTTTCTTT.

Turning to this clonotype: One junction end disagrees with the germline gene, perhaps due to a read error. The V call is TRBV6-2 or TRBV6-3, the J call TRBJ1-2, with D possibly being TRBD1 (6 bases). The CDR3 loop spans 12 amino acids. Germline-derived CDR1 and CDR2 are MNHEY and SVGEGT. DNA for the CDR3: TGTGCCAGCAGCACCGGACAGAGGGGCTGCACCTTC. The encoded protein is CASSTGQRGCTF.

This clonotype was seen a handful of times. The J gene is TRBJ1-6, the V gene TRBV14; D possibly corresponds to TRBD1 (6 bases). Looked up from germline, CDR1 is SGHDN and CDR2 is FVKESK. Trimming removed 6 bases from V and 7 bases from J, with 13 bases in between. This CDR3 is built from 14 residues. The CDR3 nucleotides read TGTGCCAGCAGTCTTGGACAGACAAATTCACCCCTCCACTTT. Its protein product is CASSLGQTNSPLHF.

The J gene is TRBJ2-3, the V gene TRBV11-1; D is uncertain. The J call may be incorrect, as the DNA end agrees better with TRBJ1-5. The CDR3 is made up of 15 amino acids. Germline values: CDR1 SGHAT, CDR2 FQDESV (reference sequence). The CDR3 nucleotides read TGTGCCAGCAGCTTAGCCAGCGGGGTAACAGATACGCAGCATTTT. Protein product: CASSLASGVTDTQHF.

Points on this clonotype: At one end, the junction sequence differs from germline, possibly due to a read error. The chain joins TRBV10-3 to TRBJ2-2; 7 bases agree with TRBD2. Germline V lookup: CDR1 ENHRY, CDR2 SYGVKD. The CDR3 has 12 residues. The CDR3 reads CAITAGRREPFF. In nucleotides, the CDR3 is TGTGCCATCACAGCGGGAAGACGGGAGCCGTTTTTT.

Notes on this clonotype: This may come from a read error, since a much larger clone is one base off. The J gene is TRBJ2-5, the V gene TRBV5-4, with D possibly being TRBD1 or TRBD2 (5 bases each). Germline CDR1 SGHNT, CDR2 YYREEE (reference sequence). V lost 3 bases, J lost 3 bases, and 27 bases lay in between. This CDR3 has 19 amino acids. This chain's CDR3 is CASSWSGAAVGLSEETQYF. The CDR3 nucleotides read TGTGCCAGCAGCTGGAGTGGGGCAGCGGTAGGGCTAAGCGAAGAGACCCAGTACTTC. Combining the CDR3 with reference TRBV5-4 and TRBJ2-5 gives the whole variable domain ETGVTQSPTHLIKTRGQQVTLRCSSQSGHNTVSWYQQALGQGPQFIFQYYREEENGRGNFPPRFSGLQFPNYSSELNVNALELDDSALYLCASSWSGAAVGLSEETQYFGPGTRLLVL.

Regarding this clonotype: Just one base apart from a much larger clone, this may be a read error. The rearrangement joins TRBV6-5 to TRBJ2-7; D may be TRBD1 or TRBD2 (5 bases each). The CDR3 covers 14 residues. The germline V gene encodes CDR1 MNHEY and CDR2 SVGAGI. The CDR3 DNA reads TGTACCAGCAGTCCAGGGACGGCCGGCTACGAGCAGTACTTC. Its protein product is CTSSPGTAGYEQYF.

V usage is TRBV11-1 and J usage is TRBJ2-7, with TRBD2 identical over 7 bases. The CDR3 runs 14 residues. The germline V gene has CDR1 SGHAT and CDR2 FQDESV (reference sequence). CDR3 nucleotide sequence: TGTGTCAACAGCTGGGACCGGGAGGCCTACGAGCAGTACTTC. Translated: CVNSWDREAYEQYF.

The genes are TRBV9 and TRBJ2-1; D gene unclear. Trimming removed 0 bases at V and 10 bases at J, with 14 bases between. This CDR3 comprises 14 residues. Per germline, CDR1 SGDLS and CDR2 YYNGEE. CDR3 sequence (DNA): TGTGCCAGCAGCGTAGATATAGGCCAACGGGAGCAGTTCTTC. Encoded protein: CASSVDIGQREQFF.

This clonotype was seen a few times. CDR3 protein: CASSLSLVQGGSQETQYF. The DNA of the CDR3 is TGTGCCAGCAGCTTATCCCTCGTCCAGGGTGGGTCCCAAGAGACCCAGTACTTC. The chain uses TRBV7-9 and TRBJ2-5, with a tentative D call TRBD1 (5 bases). Per the germline V gene, CDR1 is SEHNR and CDR2 is FQNEAQ (reference sequence). Trimming removed 2 bases from V and 1 base from J, with 20 bases in between. This CDR3 comprises 18 residues.

A note on this clonotype: Sequence at one end of the junction differs from germline and may be a read error. The CDR3 loop reads CASGLRRDTEAFF. The CDR3, as DNA: TGTGCCAGCGGCTTACGGAGGGACACTGAAGCTTTCTTT. The chain employs TRBV13 and TRBJ1-1; D is uncertain. The CDR3 has 13 residues. Germline V gene sequence: CDR1 PRHDT, CDR2 FYEKMQ (reference sequence).

About this clonotype itself: Mismatch with germline at one junction end may stem from a read error. This chain uses TRBV11-1 with TRBJ2-1; a possible D gene is TRBD2 (6 bases). The CDR3 totals 13 residues. Germline CDR1 SGHAT, CDR2 FQDESV (reference sequence). DNA for the CDR3: TGTGTCAGCAGCTTCGCGGGAATCTATGAGCAGTTCTTC. Translated: CVSSFAGIYEQFF. The full variable domain, completed using reference TRBV11-1 and TRBJ2-1, is EAEVAQSPRYKITEKSQAVAFWCDPISGHATLYWYRQILGQGPELLVQFQDESVVDDSQLPKDRFSAERLKGVDSTLKIQPAELGDSAMYLCVSSFAGIYEQFFGPGTRLTVL.

This clonotype was counted at least ten times. The chain joins TRBV10-3 to TRBJ2-5, with D unclear. The V end was cut by 2 bases, the J end by 1 base, with 8 bases between. The CDR3 has 14 amino acids. Germline CDR1 and CDR2: ENHRY and SYGVKD. The CDR3 region has the DNA TGTGCCATCAGTGAGACGGCAGCCCAAGAGACCCAGTACTTC. Its protein product is CAISETAAQETQYF.

There are a few counts of this clonotype. A much larger clonotype is one base distant, so this may be a read error. This chain joins TRBV12-3 or TRBV12-4 and TRBJ2-1, with 10 bases fitting TRBD2. The CDR3 covers 15 residues. V lost 1 base and J lost 9; bases outside the gene matches: 6. This chain's CDR3 is CASSLGLAGECEQFF. CDR3 coding DNA: TGTGCCAGCAGTTTAGGTCTAGCGGGAGAATGTGAGCAGTTCTTC.

This clonotype has only a few counts. The V and J genes are TRBV7-9 and TRBJ2-3; 7 nucleotides line up with TRBD2. The CDR3 length is 15 residues. Trimming at V came to 2 bases and at J to 2 bases, leaving 4 bases not matched to a gene. Germline loops: CDR1 SEHNR, CDR2 FQNEAQ (reference sequence). The CDR3 DNA follows: TGTGCCAGCAGCTTAACGGCGGGGGTCACAGATACGCAGTATTTT. This gives the protein CASSLTAGVTDTQYF.